These 11 T cell receptor beta chains were all obtained from the same sample, sequenced in a study of a mutant IDH1 vaccine in newly diagnosed glioma. Profiled with immunoSEQ multiplex PCR; TCRdb holds only in-frame clones, not every one. This repertoire shows tens of thousands of clones, about 76% found once; its top ten account for about 4.5%. Time point given: week 35, safety follow-up. A single vaccine dose contained 300 ug of mutant IDH1 20-mer peptide, and topical imiquimod was used with it. Their antigens are not known. This specimen consisted of PBMCs, obtained from a glioma patient whose treatment included an IDH1 peptide vaccine. These receptors all come from a woman in her thirties or forties with glioma. Some clones in this sample may be carry-over from other donors' samples.

The chain links TRBV7-9 to TRBJ2-5, with 7 positions matching TRBD2. CDR3 length: 14 residues. Germline trimming cut 11 bases from V and 2 bases from J; bases unmatched to any gene: 11. From germline, CDR1 is SEHNR and CDR2 FQNEAQ (reference sequence). The CDR3 DNA is TGTGCCTCCTTCGACTACGGGGGGCAAGAGACCCAGTACTTC. Its translation: CASFDYGGQETQYF.

V and J are TRBV5-1 and TRBJ1-2; D is ambiguous. The V gene's germline CDR1 is SGHRS and CDR2 YFSETQ. Trimming removed 2 bases at V and 7 bases at J, with 12 bases between. This CDR3 is 13 amino acids long. CDR3 in amino acids: CASSFKFGTGYTF. The CDR3 DNA follows: TGCGCCAGCAGCTTTAAGTTCGGTACTGGCTACACCTTC. Full variable domain (missing parts from reference TRBV5-1 and TRBJ1-2): KAGVTQTPRYLIKTRGQQVTLSCSPISGHRSVSWYQQTPGQGLQFLFEYFSETQRNKGNFPGRFSGRQFSNSRSEMNVSTLELGDSALYLCASSFKFGTGYTFGSGTRLTVV.

In this sample, this clone turned up a few times. The chain has TRBV7-9 and TRBJ1-2; D not certain. This CDR3 region has 13 residues. Trimming left V 1 base short and J 8 bases short, with 11 bases between. Germline CDR1 is SEHNR and CDR2 is FQNEAQ (reference sequence). The CDR3 region is CASSLDRVGGYTF. CDR3 in DNA: TGTGCCAGCAGCTTAGACCGGGTAGGAGGCTACACCTTC.

The CDR3 bases are TGTGCCAGCAGTGACCGTGAGCAGTACTTC. Protein: CASSDREQYF. V is TRBV2 and J is TRBJ2-7; D ambiguous. The CDR3 extends over 10 amino acids. Germline loops: CDR1 SNHLY, CDR2 FYNNEI. Trimming removed 3 bases from V and 7 bases from J, with 4 bases in between.

V usage is TRBV27 and J usage is TRBJ1-5; 9 nucleotides agree with TRBD1. Germline V gives CDR1 MNHEY, CDR2 SMNVEV (reference sequence). The CDR3 is made up of 14 amino acids. The J segment lost 7 bases and the V segment lost 6 bases, leaving 7 bases of the junction unmatched. CDR3 loop: CASRSTGGRQPQHF. CDR3 sequence (DNA): TGTGCCAGCAGGTCGACAGGGGGAAGGCAGCCCCAGCATTTT.

The rearrangement links TRBV19 to TRBJ1-2; weak D call: TRBD1 (5 bases). The V end lost 5 bases, the J end lost 8 bases, and 15 bases lay between the germline ends. The CDR3 runs 13 residues. Germline V lookup: CDR1 LNHDA, CDR2 SQIVND (reference sequence). The CDR3 region has the DNA TGTGCCAGTAGTGTAAGGGGTAGCCGCGGCTACACCTTC. As protein: CASSVRGSRGYTF.

The chain is built from TRBV6-1 and TRBJ2-1, with D unresolved. CDR3 length: 11 amino acids. V was cut by 4 bases and J by 5 bases, with 3 bases left in between. CDR1 is MNHNS and CDR2 is SASEGT in the germline V gene. CDR3 loop: CASSGNNEQFF. CDR3 DNA: TGTGCCAGCAGTGGAAACAATGAGCAGTTCTTC.

The V and J genes are TRBV9 and TRBJ2-7; maybe TRBD2 (5 bases). This CDR3 spans 14 amino acids. Germline V gene sequence: CDR1 SGDLS, CDR2 YYNGEE. Trimming pared 1 base from V and 2 bases from J, leaving 10 bases between. CDR3 loop: CASSVTPGTYEQYF. CDR3 coding DNA: TGTGCCAGCAGCGTAACCCCGGGGACCTACGAGCAGTACTTC.

The genes are TRBV25-1 and TRBJ1-5, with no clear D. Germline V lookup: CDR1 MGHDK, CDR2 SYGVNS. The CDR3 extends over 14 amino acids. Trimming left V 0 bases short and J 3 bases short, with 6 bases between. The CDR3 DNA is TGTGCCAGCAGTGAATATACAGACAATCAGCCCCAGCATTTT. Translation gives CASSEYTDNQPQHF.

The chain couples TRBV27 to TRBJ2-1, with 8 bases identical to TRBD2. The CDR3 covers 13 residues. Germline CDR1 and CDR2: MNHEY and SMNVEV (reference sequence). J was trimmed by 7 bases and V by 5 bases; bases with no gene match: 4. The CDR3 loop reads CASSSGSGNEQFF. DNA for the CDR3: TGTGCCAGCAGTAGCGGGAGTGGAAATGAGCAGTTCTTC.

This clone showed up just a few times. CDR3 protein: CASSVGWAGTEAFF. The CDR3 coding sequence is TGTGCCAGCAGCGTAGGCTGGGCAGGAACCGAAGCTTTCTTT. V usage is TRBV9 and J usage is TRBJ1-1, with D unclear. The ends were cut back, 0 bases at V and 8 bases at J, with 14 bases in the middle. Germline V gene data show CDR1 as SGDLS and CDR2 as YYNGEE. The length of the CDR3 is 14 residues.